This T cell receptor beta chain was obtained from a study of T cell responses to AZD1222 COVID-19 vaccine. Analysis merged second doses at about 4 or about 12 weeks. Germline V gene sequence: CDR1 MNHNY, CDR2 SVGAGI (reference sequence). The CDR3 has 18 amino acids. Trimming took 5 bases from V and 5 from J; bases not matched to a gene: 13. This clone was observed a single time. What it binds is unknown. Study results and caveats: In the spike-specific TCR repertoire, nearly half reportedly target unmutated variant regions. Regions 160-218 and 743-854 held dominance among vaccine-associated CD4 TCRs, which spanned spike.

Sequenced by immunoSEQ multiplex PCR; TCRdb stores in-frame clones only, minus some. The table shows under 150,000 clones, with about nine tenths occurring only once. The specimen was peripheral blood, collected 28 days after the second AZD1222 dose. The chain uses TRBV6-6 and TRBJ1-6; TRBD1 aligns across 9 bases. The sequence was collected from an adult who received the AZD1222 COVID-19 vaccine. In nucleotides, the CDR3 is TGTGCCAGCAGTCCCGGGACAGGGTTCCCTGCGGATAATTCACCCCTCCACTTT. This translates into CASSPGTGFPADNSPLHF.